Listed below are T cell receptor beta chains from one sample, sequenced in a study of blood T cell repertoires in COVID-19. Profiling relied on immunoSEQ multiplex PCR, and the TCRdb table lists in-frame clones only, not all of them. Found here are hundreds of thousands of clones, 75% to 90% of them singletons; the top ten hold roughly 1.1%. Sequencing was carried out using PBMCs or T cells enriched from blood (not recorded which). The receptors stem from a man aged 25-40 years who had recovered from COVID-19. Both conserved end residues are part of each CDR3. A D gene is named only where the DNA matches it firmly.

CDR3 length,J gene,V gene,D gene,CDR3 protein
16,TRBJ2-2,TRBV7-2,TRBD2,CASSPRLAANTGELFF
11,TRBJ2-3,TRBV11-2,-,CASTPADTQYF
15,TRBJ2-3,TRBV5-1,TRBD2,CASSSQRGSTDTQYF
17,TRBJ2-1,TRBV24-1,TRBD2,CATPPSGVFSSYNEQFF
13,TRBJ1-5,TRBV19,-,CASNMRAEQPQHF
17,TRBJ2-1,TRBV9,-,CASSVSPLVGAGGEQFF
19,TRBJ2-5,TRBV28,TRBD2,CASSLTLTLLAGPRETQYF
16,TRBJ2-7,TRBV5-1,TRBD2,CASSLVGLAEPGEQYF
15,TRBJ1-1,TRBV5-5,-,CASSWLQGANTEAFF
12,TRBJ2-5,TRBV12-3/TRBV12-4,TRBD1,CASTTGEETQYF
14,TRBJ1-1,TRBV19,-,CASSMQTGNTEAFF
15,TRBJ2-7,TRBV7-9,TRBD1,CASSLPRQGPYEQYF
13,TRBJ2-3,TRBV19,-,CASSISGTDTQYF
14,TRBJ1-2,TRBV27,TRBD1,CASSSGQGPLGYTF
16,TRBJ1-5,TRBV28,-,CASSRAQGHRNQPQHF
16,TRBJ2-1,TRBV7-2,TRBD2,CATGLAGGTSYNEQFF